The 7 T cell receptor beta chains reported below all come from one sample, sequenced in a study of identical twins. TCRdb re-analysed the 5' RACE reads in MiXCR, keeping a single row per CDR3 protein. The sample includes about 450,000 distinct CDR3 sequences, around 20% seen only once; the top ten take roughly 12%. The specimen was naive T cells sorted from blood. The receptors originated from a man in his fifties or sixties in good health.

This clonotype was counted between two and nine times. The chain links TRBV11-2 to TRBJ1-1; perhaps TRBD1 as D (5 bases). V was pared by 4 bases and J by 6 bases, with 18 bases between. In germline, CDR1 is SGHAT, CDR2 FQNNGV. The CDR3 consists of 15 residues. CDR3 amino acids: CASSSLGVTRSEAFF. The CDR3 nucleotides read TGTGCCAGCAGCTCGCTGGGGGTAACAAGGTCTGAAGCTTTCTTT.

The genes are TRBV19 and TRBJ2-1; D is tentatively TRBD1 or TRBD2 (5 bases each). CDR3 length: 14 residues. CDR1 and CDR2 (germline): LNHDA, SQIVND (reference sequence). Trimming cost V 9 bases and J 4 bases, with 16 bases left between them. The CDR3 reads CASTFPGPYNEQFF. The CDR3 region has the DNA TGTGCCAGCACCTTTCCGGGACCTTACAATGAGCAGTTCTTC. Filled out from reference TRBV19 and TRBJ2-1, the complete variable domain reads DGGITQSPKYLFRKEGQNVTLSCEQNLNHDAMYWYRQDPGQGLRLIYYSQIVNDFQKGDIAEGYSVSREKKESFPLTVTSAQKNPTAFYLCASTFPGPYNEQFFGPGTRLTVL.

This clonotype was counted at least ten times. The genes are TRBV6-2 or TRBV6-3 and TRBJ1-1; D not certain. Germline V CDR1 and CDR2: MNHEY, SVGEGT. The germline V and J ends were trimmed by 2 bases and 8 bases, with 9 bases remaining between them. This CDR3 has 12 residues. As DNA, the CDR3 is TGTGCCAGCAGTTACAGTCAGATGGAAGCTTTCTTT. It encodes CASSYSQMEAFF.

This clonotype has just a few counts. The rearrangement uses TRBV12-3 or TRBV12-4 and TRBJ2-3, with 11 bases identical to TRBD1. The CDR3 totals 15 residues. V lost 8 bases, J lost 6 bases, and 10 bases stayed unmatched. The CDR3 reads CASSTGTGGSDTQYF. CDR3 bases: TGTGCCAGCTCGACGGGGACAGGGGGGTCCGATACGCAGTATTTT.

This clonotype was observed a handful of times. The chain carries TRBV7-2 and TRBJ2-7; D not resolved. CDR3 length equals 13 residues. The V end lost 8 bases, the J end lost 4 bases, and 15 bases lay between the germline ends. Germline CDR1 reads SGHTA; CDR2 reads FQGNSA. The CDR3 nucleotides read TGTGCCAGCGGAGCCTGGGTACAATACGAGCAGTACTTC. Translation gives CASGAWVQYEQYF.

J is TRBJ2-4 and V is TRBV12-3 or TRBV12-4; possibly TRBD2 for D (6 bases). The CDR3 runs to 14 residues. V was trimmed by 6 bases and J by 9 bases, leaving 18 bases between them. Here the CDR3 reads CASSPGLPASIQYF. CDR3 nucleotide sequence: TGTGCCAGCAGCCCGGGACTCCCCGCTAGCATTCAGTACTTC.

Only a few counts were recorded for this clonotype. The J gene is TRBJ2-5, the V gene TRBV10-3, with 12 nucleotides matching TRBD2. Germline loops: CDR1 ENHRY, CDR2 SYGVKD. This CDR3 has 18 residues. With V trimmed by 3 bases and J by 5 bases, 13 bases remained unmatched. The chain's CDR3 is CAISDLRTSGNQRETQYF. Written as DNA, the CDR3 is TGTGCCATCAGTGACCTAAGGACTAGCGGGAACCAAAGGGAGACCCAGTACTTC.